A single sample is the source of the 27 T cell receptor beta chains below, sequenced in a study of post-analysis software for immune sequencing data. The study's findings and limits: About five TRBV segments were more frequent in patients than controls; TRBV5-6, TRBV5-1 and TRBV20-1 belonged to this group.

Their antigen targets remain unknown. cDNA libraries for TCR beta contained unique molecular identifiers. TCRdb redid the calling of the PCR reads with MiXCR, one entry per CDR3 protein. Of 750,000 to 950,000 distinct CDR3 sequences listed, under 70% are singletons. The sample comprised blood. These receptor sequences come from a girl aged 10 to 17 with multiple sclerosis.

The chain carries TRBV20-1 and TRBJ1-1; D call uncertain. V lost 3 bases to trimming and J lost 6 bases, with 11 bases between them. Germline CDR1 reads DFQATT; CDR2 reads SNEGSKA (reference sequence). This CDR3 spans 12 amino acids. As DNA, the CDR3 is TGCAGTGCTAGTAGTCAAGGACCTGAAGCTTTCTTT. Translating gives CSASSQGPEAFF.

The rearrangement uses TRBV6-1 and TRBJ2-4; 10 bases are a match to TRBD1. The DNA end is more similar to TRBJ2-7, so the J call may be wrong. Germline V CDR1 and CDR2: MNHNS, SASEGT. The CDR3 runs 16 residues. CDR3 amino acids: CASSLSDRGMPYEQYF. In nucleotides, the CDR3 is TGTGCCAGCAGCCTATCGGACAGGGGGATGCCCTACGAGCAGTACTTC.

This clonotype came up a few times. The V and J genes are TRBV12-3 or TRBV12-4 and TRBJ1-2; 7 bases line up with TRBD1. The J segment lost 1 base and the V segment lost 4 bases, leaving 3 bases of the junction unmatched. The CDR3 loop spans 14 amino acids. The CDR3 loop is CASSSRQGNYGYTF. CDR3 bases: TGTGCCAGCAGTTCCCGACAGGGTAACTATGGCTACACCTTC.

This chain joins TRBV5-1 and TRBJ2-6; D is perhaps TRBD2 (5 bases). The CDR3 totals 15 residues. CDR1 and CDR2 (germline): SGHRS, YFSETQ. The V end was cut by 4 bases, the J end by 0 bases, with 8 bases between. The CDR3 here is CASSTGYSGANVLTF. The CDR3 DNA reads TGCGCCAGCAGCACGGGGTACTCTGGGGCCAACGTCCTGACTTTC.

The chain couples TRBV11-2 to TRBJ2-1; D might be TRBD1 or TRBD2, each matching 6 bases. CDR3 length equals 17 residues. With 4 bases removed from V and 6 bases from J, the gap between germline ends came to 22 bases. The germline CDR1 and CDR2 sequences are SGHAT and FQNNGV. The CDR3 sequence: CASSSFGAGGVRNEQFF. The CDR3 DNA sequence: TGTGCCAGCAGCTCCTTCGGGGCCGGGGGCGTACGCAATGAGCAGTTCTTC. The full variable domain, its missing parts supplied by reference TRBV11-2 and TRBJ2-1, is EAGVAQSPRYKIIEKRQSVAFWCNPISGHATLYWYQQILGQGPKLLIQFQNNGVVDDSQLPKDRFSAERLKGVDSTLKIQPAKLEDSAVYLCASSSFGAGGVRNEQFFGPGTRLTVL.

CDR3 DNA: TGTGCCAGCAGCCCTCCGAGTAGCGGGAGGGCCGGCACAGATACGCAGTATTTT. Residues: CASSPPSSGRAGTDTQYF. The chain has TRBV7-9 and TRBJ2-3, with 11 positions matching TRBD2. V lost 5 bases to trimming and J lost 1 base; unmatched junction nucleotides: 11. Germline values: CDR1 SEHNR, CDR2 FQNEAQ (reference sequence). This CDR3 is 18 amino acids long.

The chain carries TRBV6-1 and TRBJ2-2; perhaps TRBD2 as D (7 bases). V was clipped by 6 bases and J by 4 bases, with 18 bases between them. This CDR3 contains 16 residues. Germline loops: CDR1 MNHNS, CDR2 SASEGT. The CDR3 coding sequence is TGTGCCAGCAGGGGAGGGGGGAGTACTATCACCGGGGAGCTGTTTTTT. Protein sequence: CASRGGGSTITGELFF.

This clonotype has only a few counts. The gene calls are TRBV25-1 and TRBJ1-2; D perhaps matches TRBD1 (6 bases). The CDR3 has 15 amino acids. Trimming removed 3 bases at V and 10 bases at J, with 21 bases between. From germline, CDR1 is MGHDK and CDR2 SYGVNS. CDR3 nucleotide sequence: TGTGCCAGCAGTGACACCCGGACAGCCCGAAATTACTACACCTTC. Translated: CASSDTRTARNYYTF.

The V and J genes are TRBV12-3 or TRBV12-4 and TRBJ2-7, with a possible D match to TRBD2 (6 bases). The CDR3 consists of 11 residues. Trimming took 3 bases from V and 12 from J, leaving 12 bases between them. CDR3 sequence: CASSLGGNLYF. Written as DNA, the CDR3 is TGTGCCAGCAGTTTGGGCGGGAATCTGTACTTC.

The chain recombines TRBV7-9 with TRBJ1-3; no definite D call. CDR3 length: 15 amino acids. Per germline, CDR1 SEHNR and CDR2 FQNEAQ (reference sequence). The V end was cut by 5 bases, the J end by 0 bases, with 11 bases between. CDR3 DNA sequence: TGTGCCAGCAGCCCTACCGGAAGCTCTGGAAACACCATATATTTT. Protein: CASSPTGSSGNTIYF.

This rearrangement joins TRBV12-3 or TRBV12-4 to TRBJ2-7, with 7 bases aligning to TRBD1. The V and J ends lost 4 bases and 0 bases, in that order; junction bases with no gene match: 3. The CDR3 covers 14 residues. The CDR3 spells CASSSQGISYEQYF. For the CDR3, the DNA is TGTGCCAGCAGTTCACAGGGGATCTCCTACGAGCAGTACTTC.

V and J are TRBV11-2 and TRBJ1-2, with D uncertain. There are 13 residues in the CDR3. The germline V gene has CDR1 SGHAT and CDR2 FQNNGV. V lost 4 bases and J lost 4, with 10 bases in between. CDR3 sequence reads: CASSSGMLYGYTF. CDR3 sequence (DNA): TGTGCCAGCAGCTCCGGGATGCTCTATGGCTACACCTTC.

V usage is TRBV18 and J usage is TRBJ2-1, with 9 bases that match TRBD2. Germline lookup yields CDR1 KGHSH and CDR2 LQKENI. Trimming removed 2 bases from V and 4 bases from J; junction bases left unmatched: 15. The CDR3 is 19 residues long. The DNA of the CDR3 is TGTGCCAGCTCACCAATAATAGCGGGGGAGCCGGGGGCATACAATGAGCAGTTCTTC. This translates into CASSPIIAGEPGAYNEQFF.

The chain is built from TRBV29-1 and TRBJ2-7; TRBD2 might be the D (8 bases). This CDR3 comprises 13 residues. Trimming removed 1 base at V and 10 bases at J, with 17 bases between. Germline values: CDR1 SQVTM, CDR2 ANQGSEA. CDR3 region: CSVEVTPGGGQYF. The CDR3 DNA reads TGCAGCGTTGAAGTTACTCCGGGAGGGGGCCAGTACTTC.

The chain uses TRBV25-1 and TRBJ2-7, with D perhaps assigned TRBD1 or TRBD2 (6 bases each). Trimming stripped 4 bases from V and 3 bases from J, with 16 bases between. Germline CDR1 reads MGHDK; CDR2 reads SYGVNS. CDR3 length: 15 residues. DNA for the CDR3: TGTGCCAGCAGTGGGGCGGGGACAAAAGTCTACGAGCAGTACTTC. This translates into CASSGAGTKVYEQYF.

This clonotype has only a few counts. This chain uses TRBV12-3 or TRBV12-4 with TRBJ2-4, with a weak D call TRBD2 (6 bases). This CDR3 contains 13 residues. V was shortened by 3 bases and J by 13 bases, with 16 bases between the two germline ends. The CDR3 loop is CASSFGGTYGQYF. The CDR3 region has the DNA TGTGCCAGCAGTTTTGGCGGGACCTACGGGCAGTACTTC.

The rearrangement links TRBV2 to TRBJ2-3; 8 positions agree with TRBD2. With 8 bases clipped from V and 7 bases from J, the junction kept 11 bases outside the gene matches. CDR1 and CDR2 from the germline V gene are SNHLY and FYNNEI. The CDR3 has 14 residues. The chain's CDR3 is CASLSGGGTNTQYF. CDR3 DNA sequence: TGTGCCAGCCTATCGGGGGGGGGAACAAATACGCAGTATTTT.

In this sample, this clonotype turned up a few times. This sequence joins TRBV2 and TRBJ2-7; TRBD1 is a possible D gene (6 bases). The V gene's germline CDR1 is SNHLY and CDR2 FYNNEI. The CDR3 has 13 residues. V was trimmed by 7 bases and J by 1 base, leaving 11 bases between them. In DNA, the CDR3 is TGTGCCAGCACGGGACACCAATCCTACGAGCAGTACTTC. Translated, it gives CASTGHQSYEQYF. Full variable domain (outside the CDR3, taken from reference TRBV2 and TRBJ2-7): EPEVTQTPSHQVTQMGQEVILRCVPISNHLYFYWYRQILGQKVEFLVSFYNNEISEKSEIFDDQFSVERPDGSNFTLKIRSTKLEDSAMYFCASTGHQSYEQYFGPGTRLTVT.

The chain recombines TRBV7-8 with TRBJ2-1; 8 positions agree with TRBD1. Germline assignment: CDR1 SGHVS and CDR2 FQNEAQ. The CDR3 runs to 16 residues. Trimming at V came to 5 bases and at J to 3 bases, leaving 9 bases not matched to a gene. CDR3 DNA sequence: TGTGCCAGCAGCACCGGGGACAGGATCATCTACAATGAGCAGTTCTTC. Residues: CASSTGDRIIYNEQFF.

The V call is TRBV6-4, the J call TRBJ2-3; TRBD2 might be the D (6 bases). The V end lost 6 bases, the J end lost 2 bases, and 12 bases lay between the germline ends. Germline CDR1 reads MRHNA; CDR2 reads SNTAGT. The CDR3 is 14 amino acids. The CDR3 protein is CASSERADTDTQYF. CDR3 sequence (DNA): TGTGCCAGCAGCGAGCGGGCTGACACAGATACGCAGTATTTT.

The genes are TRBV2 and TRBJ2-7; the match to TRBD1 covers 8 bases. The J call may be faulty, since TRBJ2-5 better matches the DNA end. There are 16 residues in the CDR3. The germline gives CDR1 SNHLY, CDR2 FYNNEI. Here the CDR3 DNA reads TGTGCCAGCACCCAAGCCGGGCAGGGGGCTTGGAAGACCCAGTACTTC. Translating it yields CASTQAGQGAWKTQYF.

The chain couples TRBV6-5 to TRBJ2-1, with TRBD2 matching over 8 bases. CDR1 and CDR2 (germline): MNHEY, SVGAGI. With V trimmed by 6 bases and J by 5 bases, 6 bases remained unmatched. The CDR3 runs to 14 residues. The CDR3 region is CASRSSGWNNEQFF. The CDR3 nucleotides are TGTGCCAGCAGATCTAGCGGGTGGAACAATGAGCAGTTCTTC.

The rearrangement joins TRBV3-1 to TRBJ2-2; TRBD1 matches 8 bases. V dropped 1 base and J dropped 1; count of bases not matched to a gene: 5. The CDR3 is 17 residues long. The germline V gene has CDR1 LGHDT and CDR2 YNNKEL (reference sequence). The CDR3 DNA sequence: TGTGCCAGCAGCCAAGCGGGACAGGTGATGAACACCGGGGAGCTGTTTTTT. It codes for CASSQAGQVMNTGELFF.

The chain joins TRBV29-1 to TRBJ2-1; D is unclear. V gave up 0 bases and J gave up 4 bases, with 7 bases separating them. This CDR3 has 13 residues. The germline V gene encodes CDR1 SQVTM and CDR2 ANQGSEA. CDR3 region: CSVEEFTYNEQFF. The CDR3 nucleotides read TGCAGCGTTGAAGAGTTTACTTACAATGAGCAGTTCTTC.

V and J are TRBV29-1 and TRBJ2-7; 8 positions match TRBD1. V gave up 6 bases and J gave up 3 bases; unmatched junction bases: 10. This CDR3 comprises 14 residues. Per germline, CDR1 SQVTM and CDR2 ANQGSEA. This CDR3 reads CSVIGLGQGYEQYF. The CDR3 DNA reads as TGCAGCGTCATCGGCCTTGGACAGGGCTACGAGCAGTACTTC.

This clonotype showed up just a few times. As DNA, the CDR3 is TGCAGCGTTGTTAGGGGAACCCCCTACGAGCAGTACTTC. It codes for CSVVRGTPYEQYF. The chain carries TRBV29-1 and TRBJ2-7; D possibly corresponds to TRBD1 (5 bases). Trimming pared 4 bases from V and 2 bases from J, leaving 12 bases between. CDR3 size: 13 residues. CDR1 is SQVTM, CDR2 ANQGSEA, per germline.

The V call is TRBV5-1, the J call TRBJ2-1; 7 nucleotides match TRBD1. Germline V lookup: CDR1 SGHRS, CDR2 YFSETQ. The CDR3 has 14 amino acids. V was pared by 4 bases and J by 5 bases, with 6 bases of the junction left unmatched. This CDR3 is CASSPFDRDNEQFF. DNA for the CDR3: TGCGCCAGCAGCCCTTTCGACAGGGACAATGAGCAGTTCTTC.